These 20 T cell receptor beta chains share one sample of origin, sequenced in a study of blood T cell repertoires in COVID-19. Sequencing used immunoSEQ multiplex PCR; TCRdb keeps in-frame clones, though not all of them. Here the sample spans a few hundred thousand clones, approximately 78% being singletons. Specimen: peripheral blood. All receptors come from an elderly woman with COVID-19, enrolled during active disease.

The chain combines TRBV6-5 with TRBJ2-3; 8 positions match TRBD2. The germline V gene encodes CDR1 MNHEY and CDR2 SVGAGI. The CDR3 consists of 14 residues. Losses at the gene ends were 7 bases for V and 1 base for J; bases not matched to a gene: 4. The CDR3 nucleotides read TGTGCCAGCAAAAAACTAGCGGGCACAGATACGCAGTATTTT. Protein sequence: CASKKLAGTDTQYF.

The genes are TRBV19 and TRBJ2-3, with TRBD1 as a possible D gene (5 bases). Trimming removed 3 bases from V and 2 bases from J, with 15 bases in between. Germline V gene lookup returns CDR1 LNHDA and CDR2 SQIVND (reference sequence). This CDR3 region has 16 residues. CDR3 in amino acids: CASSMGLLAATDTQYF. The CDR3, as DNA: TGTGCCAGTAGTATGGGGCTATTAGCAGCCACAGATACGCAGTATTTT.

This clone was recorded only once. The chain links TRBV10-1 to TRBJ2-3; perhaps TRBD1 as D (5 bases). Trimming shortened V by 3 bases and J by 0 bases, and 16 bases separated the two germline ends. The germline V gene has CDR1 WNHNN and CDR2 SYGVQD (reference sequence). The CDR3 has 17 residues. The CDR3 nucleotides read TGCGCCAGCAGTGACCAGAACAGGAAGATAAGCACAGATACGCAGTATTTT. Translating gives CASSDQNRKISTDTQYF.

The chain is built from TRBV19 and TRBJ2-7; TRBD2 agrees at 7 bases. Germline assignment: CDR1 LNHDA and CDR2 SQIVND (reference sequence). The CDR3 length is 14 residues. J lost 0 bases, V lost 9 bases, and 8 bases had no gene match. CDR3 nucleotide sequence: TGTGCCAGCCAGACGGCTAGCGGCTCCTACGAGCAGTACTTC. As protein: CASQTASGSYEQYF.

The table lists this clone with a few counts. V gene TRBV30 combines with J gene TRBJ1-5; D perhaps matches TRBD1 (6 bases). Germline V lookup: CDR1 GTSNPN, CDR2 SVGIG (reference sequence). V was clipped by 8 bases and J by 7 bases, with 18 bases between them. This CDR3 spans 13 amino acids. CDR3 sequence (DNA): TGTGCCCTTGGGCAGGGGATAGGACAGCCCCAGCATTTT. Protein product: CALGQGIGQPQHF.

The chain uses TRBV11-3 and TRBJ2-7; tentative D call: TRBD2 (6 bases). CDR3 length: 13 amino acids. V gave up 8 bases and J gave up 3 bases, with 14 bases separating them. Germline CDR1 is SGHNT and CDR2 is YENEEA. CDR3: CASSRRSGYEQYF. As DNA, the CDR3 is TGTGCCAGCTCCCGTCGTAGCGGCTACGAGCAGTACTTC.

The DNA for the CDR3 is TGTGCCTGGACCGCCAAGGGACAGGGCCAAGATCAGCCCCAGCATTTT. Its translation: CAWTAKGQGQDQPQHF. V gene TRBV30 combines with J gene TRBJ1-5, with 9 bases lining up with TRBD1. V shed 4 bases, J shed 5 bases, and the junction held 12 bases outside the gene matches. Germline V gene lookup returns CDR1 GTSNPN and CDR2 SVGIG (reference sequence). This CDR3 comprises 16 residues.

The chain links TRBV21-1 to TRBJ2-6; the table's TRBD1 call for D was not verified on the DNA. TRBV21-1 is marked as a pseudogene. The CDR3 runs 15 residues. The DNA for the CDR3 is TGTGCCACCGCACAGGGCAACTCTGGGGCCAACGTCCTGACTTTC. It encodes CATAQGNSGANVLTF.

This clone was counted once. The rearrangement joins TRBV18 to TRBJ1-2; TRBD1 matches at 9 bases. CDR1 and CDR2 from the germline V gene are KGHSH and LQKENI. Trimming removed 5 bases from V and 2 bases from J; junction bases left unmatched: 6. The CDR3 runs to 15 residues. Here the CDR3 DNA reads TGTGCCAGCTCAATTACAGGGGGCGGAAACTATGGCTACACCTTC. It codes for CASSITGGGNYGYTF.

This clone showed up just once. The chain employs TRBV19 and TRBJ1-2; D uncertain. The CDR3 runs 13 residues. The V end was cut by 7 bases, the J end by 6 bases, with 15 bases between. The germline gives CDR1 LNHDA, CDR2 SQIVND (reference sequence). As DNA, the CDR3 is TGTGCCAGTACCAATGAGGGTAGTAATGGCTACACCTTC. It translates to CASTNEGSNGYTF.

With respect to this clone: One end of the junction is discordant with germline, which a read error may explain. The chain links TRBV6-4 to TRBJ1-1; 9 bases are a match to TRBD1. This CDR3 comprises 11 residues. Germline assignment: CDR1 MRHNA and CDR2 SNTAGT. The CDR3 DNA reads as TGTGCCAACTCACCGGGACAGGGATGTCACTTT. Amino acids: CANSPGQGCHF.

The J gene is TRBJ1-2, the V gene TRBV6-5, with a possible D match to TRBD1 (6 bases). The germline V gene has CDR1 MNHEY and CDR2 SVGAGI. The CDR3 contains 14 residues. V lost 4 bases, J lost 4 bases, and 13 bases lay in between. The CDR3 DNA is TGTGCCAGCAGTTTTCGGACAGAGCGCTATGGCTACACCTTC. Amino acids: CASSFRTERYGYTF.

The chain couples TRBV27 to TRBJ2-6; D possibly corresponds to TRBD1 (6 bases). Germline values: CDR1 MNHEY, CDR2 SMNVEV (reference sequence). Between the trimmed V and J ends, which lost 8 bases and 2 bases, there was a span of 13 bases. The CDR3 consists of 15 residues. The CDR3 is CASPGDTTGANVLTF. CDR3 in DNA: TGTGCCAGCCCAGGGGACACTACTGGGGCCAACGTCCTGACTTTC.

Of note for this clone: At one end, the junction sequence differs from germline, possibly due to a read error. This chain links TRBV19 with TRBJ2-1; D unclear. CDR1 is LNHDA and CDR2 is SQIVND in the germline V gene (reference sequence). CDR3 length: 11 amino acids. The CDR3 DNA follows: TGTGCCAGTAGCATAGCCTATGAGCAGTTCTTC. Protein product: CASSIAYEQFF.

This clone was recorded at least ten times. J is TRBJ2-2 and V is TRBV18, with TRBD2 matching over 7 bases. This CDR3 has 14 residues. Per germline, CDR1 KGHSH and CDR2 LQKENI. The V and J ends lost 5 bases and 4 bases, in that order; junction bases with no gene match: 4. The chain's CDR3 is CASSGLGATGELFF. CDR3 sequence (DNA): TGTGCCAGCTCAGGACTAGGTGCCACCGGGGAGCTGTTTTTT.

This chain uses TRBV30 with TRBJ1-5, with unresolved D. This CDR3 contains 13 residues. With 4 bases removed from V and 5 bases from J, the gap between germline ends came to 12 bases. CDR1 is GTSNPN, CDR2 SVGIG, per germline (reference sequence). The CDR3 nucleotides are TGTGCCTGGAATAGGAGGAGCGATCAGCCCCAGCATTTT. This gives the protein CAWNRRSDQPQHF.

The chain has TRBV19 and TRBJ1-2, with 7 bases matching TRBD1. Germline values: CDR1 LNHDA, CDR2 SQIVND (reference sequence). With V trimmed by 2 bases and J by 5 bases, 26 bases remained unmatched. The CDR3 is 21 amino acids. For the CDR3, the DNA is TGTGCCAGTAGTATAAAAGTGCTCCGAGTTGGACAGGCAAACTCGGCGTATGGCTACACCTTC. Amino acids: CASSIKVLRVGQANSAYGYTF.

The V call is TRBV10-3, the J call TRBJ1-1; TRBD1 matches 10 bases. The V gene end was trimmed by 0 bases and the J gene end by 5 bases; junction bases not matched to a gene: 6. Germline lookup yields CDR1 ENHRY and CDR2 SYGVKD. The CDR3 runs to 16 residues. CDR3 residues: CAISESPRQGATEAFF. The CDR3 DNA sequence: TGTGCCATCAGTGAGTCTCCCAGACAGGGGGCGACTGAAGCTTTCTTT.

This sequence joins TRBV19 and TRBJ2-1; 7 positions match TRBD2. Trimming took 5 bases from V and 5 from J; bases not matched to a gene: 15. The germline V gene encodes CDR1 LNHDA and CDR2 SQIVND (reference sequence). The CDR3 sequence is 17 residues long. The CDR3: CASSGGRFSGYNNEQFF. CDR3 nucleotides: TGTGCCAGTAGTGGGGGTCGGTTTAGCGGGTACAACAATGAGCAGTTCTTC.

The chain carries TRBV11-3 and TRBJ1-6; the D gene is possibly TRBD1 (5 bases). Germline V gene data show CDR1 as SGHNT and CDR2 as YENEEA. The ends were cut back, 0 bases at V and 12 bases at J, with 21 bases in the middle. CDR3 length: 17 residues. The CDR3 DNA sequence: TGTGCCAGCAGCTTAGATGAAAAGTTGAAGGGGAATGGACCCCTCCACTTT. The encoded protein is CASSLDEKLKGNGPLHF.